The T cell receptor beta chain under discussion was sequenced for a study of blood T cell repertoires in COVID-19. Overall study context: The study drew acute and convalescent COVID-19 samples from the United States, Italy and Spain. From T cells, B-cell-depleted T cells, or PBMCs came the material, which was cDNA or gDNA.

The germline CDR1 and CDR2 sequences are ENHRY and SYGVKD. V lost 6 bases to trimming and J lost 6 bases; unmatched junction nucleotides: 5. This CDR3 has 13 amino acids. Seattle-derived patients entered the study during active infection and were followed longitudinally. In the authors' workflow: Amplified reference gene primers provided the basis for estimating nucleated cell counts. Libraries were prepared by immunoSEQ multiplex PCR; TCRdb keeps only in-frame clonotypes and omits some of them. Clone size and the V and J calls come from that table; the DNA yielded D and trimming. The sample contains approximately 170,000 clones, 84% of which appear only once.

This sequence joins TRBV10-3 and TRBJ2-1; TRBD2 matches at 7 bases. Sample: peripheral blood. The receptor comes from a woman older than 75 with COVID-19, enrolled during active disease. DNA for the CDR3: TGTGCCATCAGGATGCGGGGGTCCAATGAGCAGTTCTTC. Translation gives CAIRMRGSNEQFF.